This T cell receptor beta chain was sequenced during a study of sequential checkpoint blockade in melanoma. Study in general: Randomization was 1:1 between first-line nivolumab→ipilimumab and ipilimumab→nivolumab.

Sequencing was performed with immunoSEQ multiplex PCR; in TCRdb, only in-frame clones are kept and a portion is missing. The data hold roughly 12,000 clones, with more than 60% observed a single time. Regarding treatment: randomized to nivolumab then ipilimumab (arm A) or the reverse (arm B). This clone was detected only a few times. CDR1 is MNHEY, CDR2 SVGAGI, per germline. Trimming cost V 6 bases and J 4 bases, with 16 bases left between them. The CDR3 extends over 14 amino acids. This clonotype originated in a human donor with melanoma. The chain recombines TRBV6-5 with TRBJ2-7; no firm D call. The source material was CD8+ T cells sorted from blood (inferred from file names), sampled from a patient given nivolumab and ipilimumab in sequence. CDR3 DNA: TGTGCCAGCAGAAAAAACCTTGAGAGTTACGAGCAGTACTTC. Encoded protein: CASRKNLESYEQYF.